What follows are 23 T cell receptor beta chains derived from one specimen sequenced in a study of blood T cell repertoires in COVID-19. Clones were sequenced by immunoSEQ multiplex PCR, and TCRdb holds only the in-frame ones, with some missing. This table has roughly 200,000 clones, about 86% appearing once. Input material: peripheral blood. The receptor source for this set is a man aged 50 or older with active or convalescent COVID-19.

V and J are TRBV5-1 and TRBJ1-3; 7 bases match TRBD1. CDR3 length: 13 residues. Trimming at V came to 3 bases and at J to 4 bases, leaving 1 base not matched to a gene. Germline-derived CDR1 and CDR2 are SGHRS and YFSETQ. Written as DNA, the CDR3 is TGCGCCAGCAGCTCGGACAGGGGAAACACCATATATTTT. Protein product: CASSSDRGNTIYF.

This clone was observed a handful of times. The V gene is TRBV27, the J gene TRBJ1-2; 7 bases fit TRBD1. V trimming: 6 bases; J trimming: 0 bases; junction bases outside the gene matches: 4. The CDR3 is 14 residues long. From germline, CDR1 is MNHEY and CDR2 SMNVEV (reference sequence). The DNA of the CDR3 is TGTGCCAGCAGAGGGACAGATCCTAACTATGGCTACACCTTC. This encodes CASRGTDPNYGYTF.

This clone was seen a few times. This rearrangement joins TRBV7-8 to TRBJ1-3; D is possibly TRBD1 (6 bases). Germline V CDR1 and CDR2: SGHVS, FQNEAQ. Trimming pared 0 bases from V and 0 bases from J, leaving 9 bases between. CDR3 length equals 16 residues. CDR3 nucleotide sequence: TGTGCCAGCAGCTTAGCTGGACAGTTCTCTGGAAACACCATATATTTT. It translates to CASSLAGQFSGNTIYF.

CDR3 sequence: CASSLGGTGDQPQHF. The CDR3 nucleotides are TGCGCCAGCAGCTTGGGTGGGACAGGGGATCAGCCCCAGCATTTT. The chain couples TRBV5-1 to TRBJ1-5, with 10 bases lining up with TRBD1. The junction had 2 bases not matched to a gene; V was cut back by 0 bases and J by 5 bases. The CDR3 is made up of 15 amino acids. Germline-derived CDR1 and CDR2 are SGHRS and YFSETQ. Supplemented by reference TRBV5-1 and TRBJ1-5, the full variable domain reads KAGVTQTPRYLIKTRGQQVTLSCSPISGHRSVSWYQQTPGQGLQFLFEYFSETQRNKGNFPGRFSGRQFSNSRSEMNVSTLELGDSALYLCASSLGGTGDQPQHFGDGTRLSIL.

This chain connects TRBV9 to TRBJ1-1; D gene ambiguous. The V and J ends lost 2 bases and 1 base respectively, with 9 bases between them. Per germline, CDR1 SGDLS and CDR2 YYNGEE. The CDR3 has 14 residues. The CDR3 loop reads CASSVGLRNTEAFF. Here the CDR3 DNA reads TGTGCCAGCAGCGTTGGCCTCAGGAACACTGAAGCTTTCTTT.

V and J are TRBV9 and TRBJ2-1; perhaps TRBD1 as D (6 bases). The ends were cut back, 4 bases at V and 8 bases at J, with 19 bases in the middle. Germline V gene sequence: CDR1 SGDLS, CDR2 YYNGEE. There are 15 residues in the CDR3. The CDR3 nucleotides read TGTGCCAGCAGCCGAAGGGGGTCGGTTGGGGATGAGCAGTTCTTC. Protein product: CASSRRGSVGDEQFF.

CDR3 coding DNA: TGTGCCAGCAGCCAAGATGTGGGGGCGCACAATGAGCAGTTCTTC. As protein: CASSQDVGAHNEQFF. The gene calls are TRBV3-1 (or the pseudogene TRBV3-2) and TRBJ2-1; TRBD1 is a possible D gene (6 bases). The germline V gene encodes CDR1 LGHDT and CDR2 YNNKEL (reference sequence). The CDR3 contains 15 residues. Trimming removed 0 bases at V and 5 bases at J, with 11 bases between.

This clone was counted only a few times. As DNA, the CDR3 is TGCGCCAGCAGTAGCCAAGGCCCTACCTACGAGCAGTACTTC. It is translated as CASSSQGPTYEQYF. This chain uses TRBV5-1 with TRBJ2-7; D call uncertain. The germline CDR1 and CDR2 sequences are SGHRS and YFSETQ. The CDR3 sequence is 14 residues long. Trimming removed 5 bases at V and 2 bases at J, with 14 bases between.

CDR3 DNA sequence: TGCGCCAGCAAGGGGACTAATCTAGATACGCAGTATTTT. Its protein is CASKGTNLDTQYF. The chain joins TRBV5-1 to TRBJ2-3, with 7 bases matching TRBD2. With V trimmed by 6 bases and J by 5 bases, 6 bases remained unmatched. The CDR3 has 13 amino acids. Germline V gene lookup returns CDR1 SGHRS and CDR2 YFSETQ.

This clone was detected only once. The gene calls are TRBV7-2 and TRBJ2-1; 14 bases line up with TRBD2. Trimming cost V 2 bases and J 3 bases; bases outside gene matches: 6. Germline V gene lookup returns CDR1 SGHTA and CDR2 FQGNSA. CDR3 length: 18 residues. The CDR3 DNA follows: TGTGCCAGCAGCTTAAAAAGGACTAGCGGGGGGATCTACAATGAGCAGTTCTTC. Translation gives CASSLKRTSGGIYNEQFF.

This clone was detected once. This chain joins TRBV2 and TRBJ2-1; D ambiguous. This CDR3 spans 12 amino acids. Trimming shortened V by 4 bases and J by 13 bases, and 14 bases separated the two germline ends. Germline V CDR1 and CDR2: SNHLY, FYNNEI. This chain's CDR3 is CASSVEGVKQFF. DNA for the CDR3: TGTGCCAGCAGTGTTGAAGGAGTCAAACAGTTCTTC.

This clone occurred once. The chain uses TRBV18 and TRBJ1-4; D remains ambiguous. The CDR3 has 13 amino acids. Per germline, CDR1 KGHSH and CDR2 LQKENI. The V end lost 5 bases, the J end lost 5 bases, and 9 bases lay between the germline ends. The CDR3 loop is CASSNGRNEKLFF. DNA for the CDR3: TGTGCCAGCTCAAACGGGAGGAATGAAAAACTGTTTTTT.

V usage is TRBV14 and J usage is TRBJ1-6, with a weak D call TRBD1 (6 bases). CDR3 size: 14 residues. V was cut by 5 bases and J by 7 bases, with 12 bases left in between. CDR1 and CDR2 (germline): SGHDN, FVKESK. This chain's CDR3 is CASSNRVPNSPLHF. The CDR3, as DNA: TGTGCCAGCAGCAACAGGGTACCCAATTCACCCCTCCACTTT.

This chain joins TRBV6-6 and TRBJ1-2; 7 bases align to TRBD1. This CDR3 is 15 amino acids long. Germline assignment: CDR1 MNHNY and CDR2 SVGAGI (reference sequence). V shed 6 bases and J 1 base; nucleotides not matched to a gene: 8. The CDR3 here is CASRNRDSLNYGYTF. CDR3 DNA sequence: TGTGCCAGCAGAAATAGGGACAGCCTTAACTATGGCTACACCTTC.

The chain has TRBV18 and TRBJ2-7; D may be TRBD1 (6 bases). Germline assignment: CDR1 KGHSH and CDR2 LQKENI. The CDR3 has 13 amino acids. Trimming shortened V by 5 bases and J by 4 bases, and 12 bases separated the two germline ends. As DNA, the CDR3 is TGTGCCAGCTCAGGGTTGGGGGCATACGAGCAGTACTTC. The encoded protein is CASSGLGAYEQYF. The full variable domain, with the rest looked up from reference TRBV18 and TRBJ2-7, is NAGVMQNPRHLVRRRGQEARLRCSPMKGHSHVYWYRQLPEEGLKFMVYLQKENIIDESGMPKERFSAEFPKEGPSILRIQQVVRGDSAAYFCASSGLGAYEQYFGPGTRLTVT.

The V call is TRBV13, the J call TRBJ1-2; 8 positions match TRBD1. CDR3 length equals 13 residues. CDR1 is PRHDT, CDR2 FYEKMQ, per germline (reference sequence). V lost 5 bases, J lost 6 bases, and 5 bases stayed unmatched. CDR3 loop: CASSPDRGDGYTF. CDR3 sequence (DNA): TGTGCCAGCAGCCCCGACAGGGGAGATGGCTACACCTTC.

The chain has TRBV12-3 or TRBV12-4 and TRBJ1-1; D uncertain. The germline V and J ends were trimmed by 3 bases and 7 bases, with 12 bases remaining between them. The CDR3 sequence is 13 residues long. CDR3 sequence (DNA): TGTGCCAGCAGTTTGGCCCATTTCCGTGAAGCTTTCTTT. Residues: CASSLAHFREAFF.

The rearrangement links TRBV6-5 to TRBJ1-1; tentative D call: TRBD1 (5 bases). V shed 6 bases and J shed 1 base, with 6 bases lying between them. Per germline, CDR1 MNHEY and CDR2 SVGAGI. The CDR3 covers 12 residues. The CDR3 protein is CASRGGNTEAFF. Here the CDR3 DNA reads TGTGCCAGCAGGGGGGGGAACACTGAAGCTTTCTTT.

V is TRBV30 and J is TRBJ1-6; tentatively, D is TRBD1 (6 bases). Germline CDR1 reads GTSNPN; CDR2 reads SVGIG (reference sequence). This CDR3 is built from 13 residues. V lost 7 bases to trimming and J lost 7 bases, with 14 bases between them. The CDR3 spells CASQGFENSPLHF. The CDR3 region has the DNA TGTGCCTCTCAGGGGTTCGAGAATTCACCCCTCCACTTT.

The chain links TRBV2 to TRBJ1-1, with 7 bases matching TRBD1. V lost 6 bases, J lost 6 bases, and 1 base stayed unmatched. CDR3 length: 11 amino acids. The V gene's germline CDR1 is SNHLY and CDR2 FYNNEI. CDR3 DNA sequence: TGTGCCAGCAGCGGGACAGCTGAAGCTTTCTTT. Protein: CASSGTAEAFF.

The chain recombines TRBV6-4 with TRBJ2-1; D is unclear. The germline CDR1 and CDR2 sequences are MRHNA and SNTAGT. The V and J ends lost 5 bases and 4 bases respectively, with 9 bases between them. The CDR3 contains 13 residues. CDR3 nucleotide sequence: TGTGCCAGCAGTCCAGGTTTTTACAATGAGCAGTTCTTC. Amino acids: CASSPGFYNEQFF.

V gene TRBV30 combines with J gene TRBJ1-1, with 11 positions matching TRBD1. CDR1 and CDR2 (germline): GTSNPN, SVGIG (reference sequence). CDR3 length: 16 residues. V lost 8 bases, J lost 2 bases, and 13 bases stayed unmatched. The CDR3 DNA sequence: TGTGCCGGCTCTAGATGGACAGGGGGCGACAACACTGAAGCTTTCTTT. It encodes CAGSRWTGGDNTEAFF.

The gene calls are TRBV29-1 and TRBJ2-7; D may be TRBD2 (6 bases). The V gene lost 6 bases and the J gene lost 4 bases, with 19 bases spanning the gap. The CDR3 has 14 residues. Germline CDR1 and CDR2: SQVTM and ANQGSEA. The CDR3 DNA follows: TGCAGCGTCCTTACCCGAAAAGGAGGGTACGAGCAGTACTTC. This sequence encodes CSVLTRKGGYEQYF.